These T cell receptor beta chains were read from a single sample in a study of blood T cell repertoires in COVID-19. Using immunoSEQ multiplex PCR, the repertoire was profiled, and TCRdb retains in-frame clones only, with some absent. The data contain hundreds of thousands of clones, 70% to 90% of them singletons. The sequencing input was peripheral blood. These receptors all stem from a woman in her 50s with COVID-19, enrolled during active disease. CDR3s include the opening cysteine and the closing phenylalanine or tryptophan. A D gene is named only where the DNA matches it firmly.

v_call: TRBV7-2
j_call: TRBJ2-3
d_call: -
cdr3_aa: CASSLDVGGTDTQYF
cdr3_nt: TGTGCCAGCAGCTTAGACGTGGGGGGAACAGATACGCAGTATTTT

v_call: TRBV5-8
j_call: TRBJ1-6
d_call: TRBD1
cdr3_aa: CASSWGTGANSPLHF
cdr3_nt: TGTGCCAGCAGCTGGGGGACAGGGGCCAATTCACCCCTCCACTTT

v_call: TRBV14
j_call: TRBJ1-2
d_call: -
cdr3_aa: CASSQGGLGYGYTF
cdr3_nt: TGTGCCAGCAGCCAAGGAGGGCTTGGCTATGGCTACACCTTC

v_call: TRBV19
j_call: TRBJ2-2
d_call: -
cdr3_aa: CASSTISGALVEYTGELFF
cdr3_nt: TGTGCCAGTAGTACGATCTCAGGCGCCCTCGTCGAGTACACCGGGGAGCTGTTTTTT

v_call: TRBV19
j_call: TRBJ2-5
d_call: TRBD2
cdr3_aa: CASSTTSGEGETQYF
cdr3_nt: TGTGCCAGTAGTACTACTAGCGGGGAGGGAGAGACCCAGTACTTC

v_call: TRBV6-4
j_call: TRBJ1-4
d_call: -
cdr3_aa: CASSGTRPTNEKLFF
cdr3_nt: TGTGCCAGCAGTGGGACACGGCCAACTAATGAAAAACTGTTTTTT

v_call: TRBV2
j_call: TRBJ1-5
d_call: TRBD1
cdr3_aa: CASRGQGHQPQHF
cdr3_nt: TGTGCCAGCAGAGGACAGGGACATCAGCCCCAGCATTTT

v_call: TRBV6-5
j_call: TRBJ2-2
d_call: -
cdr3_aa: CASSPIQGRRVFF
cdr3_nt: TGTGCCAGCAGCCCAATCCAGGGCCGTCGCGTGTTTTTT

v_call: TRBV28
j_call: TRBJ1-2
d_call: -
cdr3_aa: CASSFFDRHYGYTF
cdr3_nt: TGTGCCAGCAGTTTCTTTGACAGACATTATGGCTACACCTTC

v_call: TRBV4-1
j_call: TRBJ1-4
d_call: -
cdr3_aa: CASTWGRPFATNEKLFF
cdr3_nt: TGCGCCAGCACCTGGGGGCGTCCTTTTGCAACTAATGAAAAACTGTTTTTT

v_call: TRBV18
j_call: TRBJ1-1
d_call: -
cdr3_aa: CASSPVERGTEAFF
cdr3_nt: TGTGCCAGCTCTCCAGTTGAGCGAGGGACTGAAGCTTTCTTT

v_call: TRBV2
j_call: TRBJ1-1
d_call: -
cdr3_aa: CASSVSRGWRTEAFF
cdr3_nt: TGTGCCAGCAGTGTATCAAGAGGGTGGAGAACTGAAGCTTTCTTT

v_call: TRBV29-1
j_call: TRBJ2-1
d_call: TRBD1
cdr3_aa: CSVQQGVDEQFF
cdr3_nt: TGCAGCGTTCAACAGGGGGTGGATGAGCAGTTCTTC

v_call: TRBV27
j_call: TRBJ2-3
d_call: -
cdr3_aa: CASSLDFASTDTQYF
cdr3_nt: TGTGCCAGCAGTTTAGACTTCGCTAGCACAGATACGCAGTATTTT

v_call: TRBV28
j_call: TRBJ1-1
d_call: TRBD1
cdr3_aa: CASSLSEDRGSEAFF
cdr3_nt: TGTGCCAGCAGTTTATCGGAGGACAGGGGGTCTGAAGCTTTCTTT

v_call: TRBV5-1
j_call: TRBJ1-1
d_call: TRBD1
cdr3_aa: CASSQPGQGMTEAFF
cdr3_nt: TGCGCCAGCAGCCAACCGGGACAGGGGATGACTGAAGCTTTCTTT